A single sample is the source of the 9 T cell receptor beta chains below, sequenced in a study of blood T cell repertoires in COVID-19 (TCRdb year 2020). The protocol used for the library was the immunoSEQ multiplex PCR assay. In TCRdb, the immuneACCESS table is reduced to in-frame sequences with V and J assigned. These tables do not hold every clone; where another copy was compared, an unresolved V gene accounts for under half, and the others remain unexplained. The sample data list 230,000 or so clones, and around 84% of these were observed just once. The ten largest clones capture about 20% of the sample. The sample was peripheral blood. Receptors were obtained from a man aged 25 to 40 with active or convalescent COVID-19.

This rearrangement joins TRBV7-9 to TRBJ2-7, with a weak D call TRBD2 (5 bases). The germline gives CDR1 SEHNR, CDR2 FQNEAQ (reference sequence). The V and J ends lost 5 bases and 3 bases respectively, with 17 bases between them. The CDR3 has 15 amino acids. The CDR3 DNA sequence: TGTGCCAGCAGCCCCGGCCTACCACGGGGCTACGAGCAGTACTTC. It yields the protein CASSPGLPRGYEQYF.

The table lists this clone with a count of one. The chain couples TRBV27 to TRBJ2-1; 8 nucleotides match TRBD2. Trimming removed 5 bases from V and 12 bases from J; junction bases left unmatched: 6. The length of the CDR3 is 12 residues. CDR1 MNHEY and CDR2 SMNVEV come from the germline V gene (reference sequence). The CDR3 region has the DNA TGTGCCAGCAGTCCTCTGGCGGGAGGGCAGTTCTTC. Amino acid sequence: CASSPLAGGQFF.

CDR3 protein: CASSWRQGGIHTIYF. The DNA for the CDR3 is TGTGCCAGCAGCTGGAGACAGGGAGGAATACACACCATATATTTT. The rearrangement uses TRBV5-6 and TRBJ1-3; TRBD1 aligns across 7 bases. Losses at the gene ends were 3 bases for V and 8 bases for J; bases not matched to a gene: 11. The CDR3 sequence is 15 residues long. CDR1 is SGHDT and CDR2 is YYEEEE in the germline V gene.

This clone came up a few times. CDR3 in DNA: TGTGCCAGCAGTTCCCCCCCTCCCGGGGCCCAGTACTTC. It specifies CASSSPPPGAQYF. The V call is TRBV28, the J call TRBJ2-5, with D maybe TRBD2 (5 bases). Germline V gene sequence: CDR1 MDHEN, CDR2 SYDVKM. The ends were cut back, 4 bases at V and 9 bases at J, with 15 bases in the middle. This CDR3 spans 13 amino acids.

The rearrangement links TRBV7-2 to TRBJ1-1; tentatively, D is TRBD1 (5 bases). CDR3 length: 13 residues. CDR1 is SGHTA, CDR2 FQGNSA, per germline. V lost 6 bases and J lost 4, with 12 bases in between. The CDR3 protein is CASRLRDGTEAFF. The CDR3 nucleotides read TGTGCCAGCAGGCTCAGGGATGGCACTGAAGCTTTCTTT.

The rearrangement uses TRBV10-3 and TRBJ2-3, with a weak D call TRBD1 (6 bases). CDR3 length: 16 amino acids. Per germline, CDR1 ENHRY and CDR2 SYGVKD. Trimming took 1 base from V and 0 from J, leaving 11 bases between them. CDR3 residues: CAISEFLGASTDTQYF. CDR3 coding DNA: TGTGCCATCAGTGAGTTTTTGGGGGCCAGCACAGATACGCAGTATTTT.

CDR3 DNA: TGTGCCAGCAGCCTAGCGCCTCAGGGGGACTATGGCTACACCTTC. Its translation is CASSLAPQGDYGYTF. The chain combines TRBV5-5 with TRBJ1-2; 7 bases match TRBD1. This CDR3 is built from 15 residues. Germline CDR1 and CDR2: SGHKS and YYEKEE (reference sequence). With V trimmed by 4 bases and J by 3 bases, 9 bases remained unmatched.

The chain uses TRBV2 and TRBJ1-5; no clear D gene. Trimming stripped 6 bases from V and 8 bases from J, with 11 bases between. This CDR3 has 12 amino acids. CDR1 and CDR2 from the germline V gene are SNHLY and FYNNEI. CDR3 residues: CASSLAGEPQHF. The CDR3 DNA reads as TGTGCCAGCAGCCTAGCGGGTGAGCCCCAGCATTTT.

The chain has TRBV6-6 and TRBJ2-7; 7 bases are a match to TRBD1. V trimming: 6 bases; J trimming: 0 bases; junction bases outside the gene matches: 2. CDR3 length: 13 amino acids. Germline V gives CDR1 MNHNY, CDR2 SVGAGI (reference sequence). The CDR3 sequence is CASSGDSSYEQYF. The CDR3 DNA sequence: TGTGCCAGCAGCGGGGACAGCTCCTACGAGCAGTACTTC.